The rows below give T cell receptor beta chains drawn from one sample of a study of T cells after yellow fever vaccination. TCRdb fed the 5' RACE reads into MiXCR, producing one record per CDR3 protein. In the table there are 200,000 to 300,000 distinct CDR3 sequences, more than 3.5% of which are singletons. The input for sequencing was PBMCs, taken 15 days after the yellow fever booster vaccination. The source is a man aged 18-30 years who received the YFV17D yellow fever vaccine. Each CDR3 is given with its conserved first and last residue. D genes are given only for firm matches. The listing skips clone size in some rows; elsewhere it reads once, few, many or a size class.

v_gene: TRBV25-1
len: 14
abundance: many
d_gene: .
CDR3aa: CASSEYYSQETQYF

v_gene: TRBV6-2/TRBV6-3
len: 12
abundance: .
d_gene: .
CDR3aa: CASSSSDLEQYF

v_gene: TRBV7-9
len: 14
abundance: many
d_gene: TRBD1
CDR3aa: CASSTGAIQETQYF

v_gene: TRBV20-1
len: 11
abundance: many
d_gene: .
CDR3aa: CSAEAGGGYTF

v_gene: TRBV7-8
len: 13
abundance: many
d_gene: .
CDR3aa: CASSTQVNTEAFF

v_gene: TRBV4-3
len: 14
abundance: .
d_gene: .
CDR3aa: CASSPMGGGYGYTF

v_gene: TRBV12-3/TRBV12-4
len: 15
abundance: many
d_gene: TRBD1
CDR3aa: CASSSWTGDTDTQYF

v_gene: TRBV6-2/TRBV6-3
len: 16
abundance: many
d_gene: TRBD2
CDR3aa: CASSHVGYSGANEQFF

v_gene: TRBV5-1
len: 15
abundance: many
d_gene: TRBD2
CDR3aa: CASGGTSGRADTQYF

v_gene: TRBV3-1
len: 14
abundance: many
d_gene: .
CDR3aa: CASSQDTLNQPQHF

v_gene: TRBV4-2
len: 15
abundance: many
d_gene: .
CDR3aa: CASSQDRRGTDTQYF

v_gene: TRBV29-1
len: 13
abundance: many
d_gene: TRBD1
CDR3aa: CSFYGQGAYEQYF

v_gene: TRBV27
len: 14
abundance: many
d_gene: .
CDR3aa: CASSLFRGNTEAFF

v_gene: TRBV27
len: 12
abundance: many
d_gene: .
CDR3aa: CASSLRGGEQYF

v_gene: TRBV6-6
len: 12
abundance: many
d_gene: .
CDR3aa: CASSGVNQPQHF

v_gene: TRBV6-4
len: 12
abundance: many
d_gene: .
CDR3aa: CASSDSSVHLHF

v_gene: TRBV9
len: 15
abundance: many
d_gene: .
CDR3aa: CASSVGGGSGQPQHF

v_gene: TRBV4-3
len: 15
abundance: many
d_gene: .
CDR3aa: CASSQGWGGRNEQFF

v_gene: TRBV7-9
len: 11
abundance: many
d_gene: .
CDR3aa: CASSPLTEQFF

v_gene: TRBV12-3/TRBV12-4
len: 16
abundance: few
d_gene: TRBD2
CDR3aa: CASSLWLAGLGDEQYF

v_gene: TRBV20-1
len: 19
abundance: .
d_gene: TRBD1
CDR3aa: CSATLHGDRDNQGNQPQHF

v_gene: TRBV24-1
len: 13
abundance: many
d_gene: .
CDR3aa: CATSAAGSETQYF

v_gene: TRBV5-4
len: 14
abundance: many
d_gene: .
CDR3aa: CASSLYGDYNEQFF

v_gene: TRBV7-9
len: 16
abundance: many
d_gene: .
CDR3aa: CASNQRGASNTGELFF

v_gene: TRBV5-1
len: 15
abundance: few
d_gene: TRBD2
CDR3aa: CASSPQVAGGAEQFF

v_gene: TRBV12-3/TRBV12-4
len: 14
abundance: many
d_gene: .
CDR3aa: CASSTGTTNEKLFF

v_gene: TRBV5-6
len: 18
abundance: many
d_gene: .
CDR3aa: CASSLSGGALMTSTEAFF

v_gene: TRBV7-3
len: 14
abundance: many
d_gene: .
CDR3aa: CASSPALVAKTQYF

v_gene: TRBV18
len: 16
abundance: many
d_gene: TRBD2
CDR3aa: CASSPFSGGDYNEQFF

v_gene: TRBV5-4
len: 16
abundance: many
d_gene: .
CDR3aa: CASSFKVHSGANVLTF

v_gene: TRBV11-2
len: 14
abundance: many
d_gene: .
CDR3aa: CASSLSGNTGELFF

v_gene: TRBV5-1
len: 14
abundance: many
d_gene: .
CDR3aa: CASSMESPTDTQYF

v_gene: TRBV9
len: 18
abundance: .
d_gene: .
CDR3aa: CASSARGGGTARTGELFF

v_gene: TRBV7-2
len: 14
abundance: many
d_gene: TRBD2
CDR3aa: CASSFSGIKETQYF

v_gene: TRBV12-3/TRBV12-4
len: 12
abundance: many
d_gene: .
CDR3aa: CASSRTRYEQYF

v_gene: TRBV11-2
len: 13
abundance: many
d_gene: .
CDR3aa: CASSPPRRLHYTF

v_gene: TRBV20-1
len: 14
abundance: many
d_gene: TRBD1
CDR3aa: CSAGQGARGSGYTF

v_gene: TRBV7-3
len: 15
abundance: .
d_gene: TRBD2
CDR3aa: CASRLAGVNTGELFF

v_gene: TRBV20-1
len: 14
abundance: many
d_gene: .
CDR3aa: CSARDLRGSTEAFF

v_gene: TRBV7-8
len: 16
abundance: many
d_gene: TRBD1
CDR3aa: CASRGDRESYNSPLHF

v_gene: TRBV9
len: 14
abundance: many
d_gene: .
CDR3aa: CASSVWWGPDTQYF

v_gene: TRBV7-9
len: 13
abundance: many
d_gene: .
CDR3aa: CASGWTETETQYF

v_gene: TRBV5-1
len: 16
abundance: few
d_gene: TRBD2
CDR3aa: CASSPRLAGAGETQYF

v_gene: TRBV5-1
len: 15
abundance: many
d_gene: TRBD1
CDR3aa: CASSRRTGGSDTQYF

v_gene: TRBV5-1
len: 15
abundance: many
d_gene: .
CDR3aa: CASSRDGGTNQPQHF

v_gene: TRBV5-1
len: 13
abundance: many
d_gene: .
CDR3aa: CASSLDPQETQYF

v_gene: TRBV20-1
len: 15
abundance: .
d_gene: .
CDR3aa: CSAGRPDTPRYGYTF

v_gene: TRBV6-5
len: 14
abundance: many
d_gene: .
CDR3aa: CASSLNGAQDTQYF

v_gene: TRBV20-1
len: 14
abundance: many
d_gene: .
CDR3aa: CSARDRTGQETQYF

v_gene: TRBV28
len: 17
abundance: many
d_gene: .
CDR3aa: CASRPGGVGGYTGELFF

v_gene: TRBV5-4
len: 15
abundance: many
d_gene: .
CDR3aa: CASRAGGSDSTGQYF